Below are 2 T cell receptor beta chains sequenced from a single sample in a study of metastatic and nonmetastatic thyroid tumors (dated by TCRdb to between 2020 and 2021). The library came from PCR. Reads for this sample came from an Illumina HiSeq 4000. The raw public reads went through TCRdb reprocessing: fastp at Q25, MiXCR clone calling, in-frame beta chains kept. The sample profile shows 31,000 or so clones; roughly 30% of them were found once. Roughly 30% of the sample is held by the ten biggest clonotypes. Before undergoing thyroid surgery, none of the patients had been given any kind of treatment. The sequenced material came from blood. These receptors all stem from a female donor with papillary thyroid cancer or a benign thyroid nodule (not recorded which). Some clones in this sample may be carry-over from other donors' samples.

As for this clone: Possible read error: a much larger clone is one base away. Other DNA sequences of this sample code for an identical CDR3. The chain couples TRBV20-1 to TRBJ2-1, with a weak D call TRBD1 (6 bases). The V and J ends lost 6 bases and 8 bases respectively, with 38 bases between them. Germline V gene sequence: CDR1 DFQATT, CDR2 SNEGSKA (reference sequence). The CDR3 has 20 amino acids. The chain's CDR3 is CSARSDPRDRSDGNSYEQFF. CDR3 nucleotide sequence: TGCAGTGCCAGATCTGACCCTCGAGACAGGTCTGATGGGAATAGCTATGAGCAGTTCTTC.

The CDR3 DNA follows: TGTGCCAGCAGCTTAGGACTAGCGGCCTACAATGAGCAGTTCTTC. It encodes CASSLGLAAYNEQFF. The chain carries TRBV11-1 and TRBJ2-1, with TRBD2 matching 9 bases. CDR1 and CDR2 from the germline V gene are SGHAT and FQDESV (reference sequence). This CDR3 region has 15 residues. Trimming cost V 1 base and J 2 bases; bases outside gene matches: 0.